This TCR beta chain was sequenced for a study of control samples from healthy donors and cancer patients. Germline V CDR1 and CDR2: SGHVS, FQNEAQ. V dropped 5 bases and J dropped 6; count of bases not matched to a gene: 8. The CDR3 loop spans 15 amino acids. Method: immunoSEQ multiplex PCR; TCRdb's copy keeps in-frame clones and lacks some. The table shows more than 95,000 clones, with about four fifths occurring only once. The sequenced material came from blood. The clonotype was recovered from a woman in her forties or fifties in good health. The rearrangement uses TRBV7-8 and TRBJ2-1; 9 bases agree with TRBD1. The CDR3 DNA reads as TGTGCCAGCAGCACGCGGACAGGGGTAGCCAATGAGCAGTTCTTC. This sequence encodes CASSTRTGVANEQFF.